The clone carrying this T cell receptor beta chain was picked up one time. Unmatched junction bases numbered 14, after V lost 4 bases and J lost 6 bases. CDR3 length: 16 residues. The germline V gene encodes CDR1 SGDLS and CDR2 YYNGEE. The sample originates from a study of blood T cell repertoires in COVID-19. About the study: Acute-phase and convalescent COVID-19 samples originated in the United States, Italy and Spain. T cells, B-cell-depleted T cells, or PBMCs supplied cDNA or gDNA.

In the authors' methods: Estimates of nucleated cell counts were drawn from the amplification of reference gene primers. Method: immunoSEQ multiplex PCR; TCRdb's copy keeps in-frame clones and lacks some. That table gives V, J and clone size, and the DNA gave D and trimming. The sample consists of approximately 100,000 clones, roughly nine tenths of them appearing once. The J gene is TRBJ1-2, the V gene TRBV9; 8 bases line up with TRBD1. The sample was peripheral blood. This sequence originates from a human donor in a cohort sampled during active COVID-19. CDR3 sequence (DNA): TGTGCCAGCAGCCCGAGCCCCCAGACAGGGGACCATGGCTACACCTTC. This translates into CASSPSPQTGDHGYTF.